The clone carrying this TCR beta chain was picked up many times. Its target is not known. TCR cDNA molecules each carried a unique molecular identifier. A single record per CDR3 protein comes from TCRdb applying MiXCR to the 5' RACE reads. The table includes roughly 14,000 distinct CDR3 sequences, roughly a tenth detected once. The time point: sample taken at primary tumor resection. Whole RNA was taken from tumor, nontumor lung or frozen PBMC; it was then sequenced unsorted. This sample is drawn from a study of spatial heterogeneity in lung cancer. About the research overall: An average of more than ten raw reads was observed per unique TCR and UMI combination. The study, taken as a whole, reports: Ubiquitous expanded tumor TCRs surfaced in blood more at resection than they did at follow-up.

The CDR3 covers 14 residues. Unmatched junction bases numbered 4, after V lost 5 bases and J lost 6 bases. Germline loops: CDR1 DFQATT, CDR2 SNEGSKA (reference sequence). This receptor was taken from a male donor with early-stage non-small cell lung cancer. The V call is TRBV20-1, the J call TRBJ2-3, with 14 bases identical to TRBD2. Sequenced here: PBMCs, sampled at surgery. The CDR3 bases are TGCAGTGCTGAGGGACTAGCGGGAGAGGATACGCAGTATTTT. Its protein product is CSAEGLAGEDTQYF.